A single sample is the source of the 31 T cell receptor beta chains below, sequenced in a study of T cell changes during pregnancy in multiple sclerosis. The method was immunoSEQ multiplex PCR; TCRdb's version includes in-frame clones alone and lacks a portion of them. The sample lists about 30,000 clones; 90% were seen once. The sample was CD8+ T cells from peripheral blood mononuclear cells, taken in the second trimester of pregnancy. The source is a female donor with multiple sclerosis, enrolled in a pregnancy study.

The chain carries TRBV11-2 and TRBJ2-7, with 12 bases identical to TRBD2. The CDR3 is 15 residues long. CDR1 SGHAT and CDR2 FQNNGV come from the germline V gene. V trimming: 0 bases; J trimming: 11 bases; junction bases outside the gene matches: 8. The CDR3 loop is CASSLDRLAGGPEYF. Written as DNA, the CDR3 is TGTGCCAGCAGCTTAGATCGGCTAGCGGGAGGGCCCGAGTACTTC.

CDR3 in amino acids: CASSDPGLAGFYEQYF. The CDR3 coding sequence is TGTGCCAGCAGTGACCCAGGACTAGCGGGCTTCTACGAGCAGTACTTC. This chain joins TRBV6-1 and TRBJ2-7; TRBD2 agrees at 11 bases. CDR1 and CDR2 from the germline V gene are MNHNS and SASEGT. This CDR3 has 16 residues. Trimming removed 3 bases from V and 3 bases from J; junction bases left unmatched: 7.

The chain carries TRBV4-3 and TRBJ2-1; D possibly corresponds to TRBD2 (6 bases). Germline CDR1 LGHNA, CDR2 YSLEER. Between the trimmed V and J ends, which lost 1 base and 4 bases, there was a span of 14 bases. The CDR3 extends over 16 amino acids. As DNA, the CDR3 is TGCGCCAGCAGCCAAGTGGTTAGCGGAGATTACAATGAGCAGTTCTTC. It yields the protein CASSQVVSGDYNEQFF.

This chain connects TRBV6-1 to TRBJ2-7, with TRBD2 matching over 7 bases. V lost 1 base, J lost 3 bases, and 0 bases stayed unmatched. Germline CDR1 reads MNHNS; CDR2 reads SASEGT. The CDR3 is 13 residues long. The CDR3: CASSEGDYYEQYF. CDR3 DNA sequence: TGTGCCAGCAGTGAAGGGGACTACTACGAGCAGTACTTC.

CDR3: CATQGGDGLANYGYTF. CDR3 DNA sequence: TGTGCCACTCAGGGAGGGGATGGGTTAGCTAACTATGGCTACACCTTC. V usage is TRBV10-3 and J usage is TRBJ1-2, with D perhaps TRBD1 (5 bases). Trimming stripped 10 bases from V and 0 bases from J, with 21 bases between. Germline CDR1 reads ENHRY; CDR2 reads SYGVKD. CDR3 length: 16 amino acids.

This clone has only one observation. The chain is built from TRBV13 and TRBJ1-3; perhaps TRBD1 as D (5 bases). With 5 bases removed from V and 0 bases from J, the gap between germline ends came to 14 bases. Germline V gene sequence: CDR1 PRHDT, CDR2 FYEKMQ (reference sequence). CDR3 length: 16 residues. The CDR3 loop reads CASSPAGRLSGNTIYF. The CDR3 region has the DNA TGTGCCAGCAGCCCCGCGGGACGGCTCTCTGGAAACACCATATATTTT.

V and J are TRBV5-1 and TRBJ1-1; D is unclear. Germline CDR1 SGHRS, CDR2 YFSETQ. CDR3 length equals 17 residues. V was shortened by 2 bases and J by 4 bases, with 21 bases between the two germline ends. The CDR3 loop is CASSFGGNNRVGTEAFF. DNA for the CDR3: TGCGCCAGCAGCTTTGGCGGGAATAATAGGGTTGGCACTGAAGCTTTCTTT.

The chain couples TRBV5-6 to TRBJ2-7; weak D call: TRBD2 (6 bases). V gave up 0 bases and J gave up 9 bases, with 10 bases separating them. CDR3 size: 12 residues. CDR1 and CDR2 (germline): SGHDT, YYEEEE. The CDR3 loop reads CASSLGGDVQYF. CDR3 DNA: TGTGCCAGCAGCTTGGGGGGGGACGTGCAGTACTTC.

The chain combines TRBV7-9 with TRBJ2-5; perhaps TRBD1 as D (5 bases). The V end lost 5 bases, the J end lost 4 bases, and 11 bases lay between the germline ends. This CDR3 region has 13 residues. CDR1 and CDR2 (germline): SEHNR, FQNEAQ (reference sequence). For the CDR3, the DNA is TGTGCCAGCAGCCTCGACAGCTTAGAGACCCAGTACTTC. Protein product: CASSLDSLETQYF.

The CDR3 here is CAWSLAGFSTDTQYF. The CDR3 region has the DNA TGTGCCTGGAGTTTAGCGGGGTTTAGCACAGATACGCAGTATTTT. The V gene is TRBV30, the J gene TRBJ2-3, with 8 bases that match TRBD2. V shed 2 bases and J 0 bases; nucleotides not matched to a gene: 4. CDR1 is GTSNPN, CDR2 SVGIG, per germline (reference sequence). The CDR3 loop spans 15 amino acids.

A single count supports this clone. The CDR3 loop is CASSEASGRRLYGYTF. For the CDR3, the DNA is TGTGCCAGCAGTGAAGCTTCCGGCCGGAGACTCTATGGCTACACCTTC. This rearrangement joins TRBV6-1 to TRBJ1-2; unclear D gene. CDR1 is MNHNS and CDR2 is SASEGT in the germline V gene. V lost 0 bases and J 4 bases, leaving 15 bases between the germline ends. The CDR3 sequence is 16 residues long.

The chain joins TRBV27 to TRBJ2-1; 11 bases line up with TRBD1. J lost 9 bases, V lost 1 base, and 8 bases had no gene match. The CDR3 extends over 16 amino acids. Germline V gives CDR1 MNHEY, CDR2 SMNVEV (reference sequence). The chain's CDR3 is CASSLYGTGGGTEQFF. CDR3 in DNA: TGTGCCAGCAGTTTATATGGGACAGGGGGGGGGACTGAGCAGTTCTTC.

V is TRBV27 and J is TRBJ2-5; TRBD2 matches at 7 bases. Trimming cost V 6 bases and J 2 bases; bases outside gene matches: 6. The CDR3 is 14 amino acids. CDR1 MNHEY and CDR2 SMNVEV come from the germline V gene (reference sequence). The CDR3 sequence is CASRYTGGQETQYF. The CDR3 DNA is TGTGCCAGCAGATACACGGGGGGTCAAGAGACCCAGTACTTC.

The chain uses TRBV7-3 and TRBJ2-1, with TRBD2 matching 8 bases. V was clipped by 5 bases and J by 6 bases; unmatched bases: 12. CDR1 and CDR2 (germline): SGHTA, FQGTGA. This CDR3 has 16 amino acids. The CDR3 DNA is TGTGCCAGCAGCGCCAAAATTGTTCTAGCGGGCAATGAGCAGTTCTTC. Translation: CASSAKIVLAGNEQFF.

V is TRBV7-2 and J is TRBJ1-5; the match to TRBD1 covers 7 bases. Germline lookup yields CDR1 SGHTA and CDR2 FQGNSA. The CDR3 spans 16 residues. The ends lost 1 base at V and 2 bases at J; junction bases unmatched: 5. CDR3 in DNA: TGTGCCAGCAGCTTAGGAGGGGACAGACGCAATCAGCCCCAGCATTTT. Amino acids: CASSLGGDRRNQPQHF.

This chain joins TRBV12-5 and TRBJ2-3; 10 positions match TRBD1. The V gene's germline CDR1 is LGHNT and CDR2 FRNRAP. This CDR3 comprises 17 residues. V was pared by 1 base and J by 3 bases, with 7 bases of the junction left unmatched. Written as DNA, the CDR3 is TGTGCTAGTGGTTTGGGAACGACAGGGGGCGCGACAGATACGCAGTATTTT. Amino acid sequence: CASGLGTTGGATDTQYF.

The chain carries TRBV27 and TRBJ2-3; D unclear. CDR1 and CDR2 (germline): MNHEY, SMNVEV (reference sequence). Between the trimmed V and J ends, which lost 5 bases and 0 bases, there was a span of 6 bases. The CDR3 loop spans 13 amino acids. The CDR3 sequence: CASSILSTDTQYF. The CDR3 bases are TGTGCCAGCAGTATATTAAGCACAGATACGCAGTATTTT.

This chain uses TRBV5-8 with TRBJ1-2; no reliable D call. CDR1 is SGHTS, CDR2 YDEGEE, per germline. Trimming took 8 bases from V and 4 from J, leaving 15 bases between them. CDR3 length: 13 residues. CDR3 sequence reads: CASTFEPAYGYTF. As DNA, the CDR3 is TGTGCCAGTACCTTTGAGCCCGCCTATGGCTACACCTTC.

The CDR3 loop is CASSFGTSGTYEQYF. The CDR3 DNA follows: TGTGCCAGCAGCTTCGGGACTAGCGGGACCTACGAGCAGTACTTC. V usage is TRBV7-6 and J usage is TRBJ2-7; TRBD2 matches at 13 bases. V was pared by 3 bases and J by 2 bases, with 1 base of the junction left unmatched. The CDR3 is 15 amino acids. Germline V gives CDR1 SGHVS, CDR2 FNYEAQ.

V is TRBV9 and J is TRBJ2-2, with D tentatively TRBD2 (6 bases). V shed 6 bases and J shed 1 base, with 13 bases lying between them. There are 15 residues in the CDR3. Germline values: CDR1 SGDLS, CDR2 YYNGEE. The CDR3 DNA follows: TGTGCCAGCACCTCGGTTAGCGGGAACACCGGGGAGCTGTTTTTT. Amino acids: CASTSVSGNTGELFF. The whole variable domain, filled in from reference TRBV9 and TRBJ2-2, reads DSGVTQTPKHLITATGQRVTLRCSPRSGDLSVYWYQQSLDQGLQFLIQYYNGEERAKGNILERFSAQQFPDLHSELNLSSLELGDSALYFCASTSVSGNTGELFFGEGSRLTVL.

DNA of the CDR3: TGCGCCAGCAGCCCAGGGGATAGCAATCAGCCCCAGCATTTT. It specifies CASSPGDSNQPQHF. V and J are TRBV5-1 and TRBJ1-5; possibly TRBD1 for D (6 bases). V gave up 4 bases and J gave up 0 bases, with 8 bases separating them. This CDR3 is 14 amino acids long. Germline values: CDR1 SGHRS, CDR2 YFSETQ.

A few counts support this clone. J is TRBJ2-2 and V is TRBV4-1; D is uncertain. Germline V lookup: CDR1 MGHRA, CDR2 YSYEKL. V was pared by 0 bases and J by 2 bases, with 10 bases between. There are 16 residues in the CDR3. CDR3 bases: TGCGCCAGCAGCCAAGATCTCGGGTTTAACACCGGGGAGCTGTTTTTT. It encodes CASSQDLGFNTGELFF.

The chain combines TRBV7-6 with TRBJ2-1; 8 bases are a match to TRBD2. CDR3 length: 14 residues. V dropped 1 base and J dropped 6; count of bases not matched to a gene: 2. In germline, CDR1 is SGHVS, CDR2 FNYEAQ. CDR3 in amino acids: CASSLVAGGNEQFF. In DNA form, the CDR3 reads TGTGCCAGCAGCTTAGTTGCGGGAGGCAATGAGCAGTTCTTC.

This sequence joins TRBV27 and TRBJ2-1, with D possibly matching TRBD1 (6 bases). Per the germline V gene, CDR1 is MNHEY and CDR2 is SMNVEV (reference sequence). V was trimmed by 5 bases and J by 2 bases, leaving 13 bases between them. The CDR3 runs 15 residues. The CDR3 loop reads CASSPAQGTYNEQFF. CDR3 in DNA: TGTGCCAGCAGTCCTGCCCAGGGGACCTACAATGAGCAGTTCTTC.

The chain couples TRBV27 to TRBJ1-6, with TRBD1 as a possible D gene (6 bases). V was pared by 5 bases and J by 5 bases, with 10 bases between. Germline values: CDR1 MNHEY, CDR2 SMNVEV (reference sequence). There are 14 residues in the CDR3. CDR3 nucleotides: TGTGCCAGCAGTCGGGGGGCGGATAATTCACCCCTCCACTTT. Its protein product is CASSRGADNSPLHF.

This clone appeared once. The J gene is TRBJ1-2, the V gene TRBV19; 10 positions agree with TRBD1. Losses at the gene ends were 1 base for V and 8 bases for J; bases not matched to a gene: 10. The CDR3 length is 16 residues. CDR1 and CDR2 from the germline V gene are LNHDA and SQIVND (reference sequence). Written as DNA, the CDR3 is TGTGCCAGTAGTATAGCCGGGGACAGGGGATATGAAGGCTACACCTTC. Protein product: CASSIAGDRGYEGYTF.

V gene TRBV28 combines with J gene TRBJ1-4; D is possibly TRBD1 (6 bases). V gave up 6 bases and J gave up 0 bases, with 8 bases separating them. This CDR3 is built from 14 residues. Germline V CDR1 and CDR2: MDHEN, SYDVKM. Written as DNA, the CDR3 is TGTGCCAGCAGAGGGACACCAACTAATGAAAAACTGTTTTTT. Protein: CASRGTPTNEKLFF.

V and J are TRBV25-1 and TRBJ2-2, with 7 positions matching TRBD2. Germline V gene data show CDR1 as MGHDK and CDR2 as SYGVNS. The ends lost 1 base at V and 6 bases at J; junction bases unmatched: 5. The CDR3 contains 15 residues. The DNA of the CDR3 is TGTGCCAGCAGTGAATGGGAGGGATGGGCCGGGGAGCTGTTTTTT. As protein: CASSEWEGWAGELFF.

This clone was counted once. CDR3: CASSSRDTKETQYF. Written as DNA, the CDR3 is TGTGCCAGCAGCTCCCGGGACACCAAAGAGACCCAGTACTTC. The chain couples TRBV13 to TRBJ2-5; D possibly corresponds to TRBD1 (6 bases). Germline CDR1 and CDR2: PRHDT and FYEKMQ (reference sequence). This CDR3 has 14 residues. The ends were cut back, 4 bases at V and 3 bases at J, with 12 bases in the middle.

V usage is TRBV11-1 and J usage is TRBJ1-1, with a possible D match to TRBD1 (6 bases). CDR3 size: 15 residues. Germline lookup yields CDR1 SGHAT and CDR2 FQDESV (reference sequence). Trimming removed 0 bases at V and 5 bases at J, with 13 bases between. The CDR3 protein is CASSLAQGGGTEAFF. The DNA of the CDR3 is TGTGCCAGCAGCTTAGCGCAGGGAGGGGGGACTGAAGCTTTCTTT.

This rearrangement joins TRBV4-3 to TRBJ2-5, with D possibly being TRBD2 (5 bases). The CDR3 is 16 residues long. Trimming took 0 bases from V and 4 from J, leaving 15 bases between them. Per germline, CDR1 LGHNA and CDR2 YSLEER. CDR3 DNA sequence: TGCGCCAGCAGCCAAGATGGAGAGGGTAGGGCAGAGACCCAGTACTTC. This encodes CASSQDGEGRAETQYF.